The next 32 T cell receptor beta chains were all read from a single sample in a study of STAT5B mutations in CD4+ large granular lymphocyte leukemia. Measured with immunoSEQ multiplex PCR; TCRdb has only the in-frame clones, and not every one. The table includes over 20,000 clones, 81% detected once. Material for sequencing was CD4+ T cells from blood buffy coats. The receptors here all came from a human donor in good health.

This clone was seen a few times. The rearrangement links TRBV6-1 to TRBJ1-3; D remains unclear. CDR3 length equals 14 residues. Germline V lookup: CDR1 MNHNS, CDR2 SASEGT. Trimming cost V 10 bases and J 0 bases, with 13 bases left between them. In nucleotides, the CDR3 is TGTGCCACCCGGAGGGAATTCTCTGGAAACACCATATATTTT. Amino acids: CATRREFSGNTIYF.

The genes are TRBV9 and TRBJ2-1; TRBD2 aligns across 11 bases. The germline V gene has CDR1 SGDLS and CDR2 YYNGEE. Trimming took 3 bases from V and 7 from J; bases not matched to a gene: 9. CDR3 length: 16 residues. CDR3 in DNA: TGTGCCAGCAGCGCTATAGCGGGAGGGCTCGCGAATGAGCAGTTCTTC. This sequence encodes CASSAIAGGLANEQFF.

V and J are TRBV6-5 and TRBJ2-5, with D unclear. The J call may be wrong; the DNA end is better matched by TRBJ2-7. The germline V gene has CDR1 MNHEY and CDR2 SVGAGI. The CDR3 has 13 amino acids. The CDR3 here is CASSYSPIYEQYF. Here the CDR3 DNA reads TGTGCCAGCAGTTACTCACCCATCTACGAGCAGTACTTC.

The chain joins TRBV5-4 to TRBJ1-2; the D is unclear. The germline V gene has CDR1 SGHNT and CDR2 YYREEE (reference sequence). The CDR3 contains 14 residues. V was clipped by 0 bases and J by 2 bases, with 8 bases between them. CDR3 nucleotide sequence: TGTGCCAGCAGCTTGGGGCCGGGGAACTATGGCTACACCTTC. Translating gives CASSLGPGNYGYTF.

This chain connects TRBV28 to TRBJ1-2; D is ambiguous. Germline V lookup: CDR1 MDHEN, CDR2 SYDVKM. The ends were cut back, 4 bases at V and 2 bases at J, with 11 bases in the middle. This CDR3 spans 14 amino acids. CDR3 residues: CASSWNSLNYGYTF. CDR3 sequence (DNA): TGTGCCAGCAGTTGGAACAGCTTGAACTATGGCTACACCTTC.

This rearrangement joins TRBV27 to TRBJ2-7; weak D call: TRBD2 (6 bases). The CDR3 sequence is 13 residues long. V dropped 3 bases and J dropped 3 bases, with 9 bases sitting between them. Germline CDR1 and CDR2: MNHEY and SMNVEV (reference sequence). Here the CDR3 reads CASSLGGNYEQYF. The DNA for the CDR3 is TGTGCCAGCAGTTTGGGGGGTAACTACGAGCAGTACTTC.

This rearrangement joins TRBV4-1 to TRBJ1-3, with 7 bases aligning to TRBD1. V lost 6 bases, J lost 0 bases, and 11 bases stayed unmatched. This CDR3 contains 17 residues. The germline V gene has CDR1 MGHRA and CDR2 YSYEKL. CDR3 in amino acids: CASSRQGLSLSGNTIYF. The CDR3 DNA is TGCGCCAGCAGTCGACAGGGACTCTCTCTCTCTGGAAACACCATATATTTT.

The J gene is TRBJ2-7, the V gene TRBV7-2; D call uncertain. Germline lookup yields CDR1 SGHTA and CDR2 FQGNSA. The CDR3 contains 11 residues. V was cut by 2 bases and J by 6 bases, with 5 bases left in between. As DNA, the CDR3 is TGTGCCAGCAGCTTAAAGTCCGAGCAGTACTTC. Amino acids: CASSLKSEQYF. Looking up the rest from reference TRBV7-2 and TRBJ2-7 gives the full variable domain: GAGVSQSPSNKVTEKGKDVELRCDPISGHTALYWYRQSLGQGLEFLIYFQGNSAPDKSGLPSDRFSAERTGGSVSTLTIQRTQQEDSAVYLCASSLKSEQYFGPGTRLTVT.

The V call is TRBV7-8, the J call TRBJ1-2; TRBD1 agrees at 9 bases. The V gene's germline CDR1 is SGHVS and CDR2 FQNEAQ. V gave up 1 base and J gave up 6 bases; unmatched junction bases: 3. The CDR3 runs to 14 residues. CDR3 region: CASSLGGQGNGYTF. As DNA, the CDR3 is TGTGCCAGCAGCTTAGGTGGACAGGGGAATGGCTACACCTTC.

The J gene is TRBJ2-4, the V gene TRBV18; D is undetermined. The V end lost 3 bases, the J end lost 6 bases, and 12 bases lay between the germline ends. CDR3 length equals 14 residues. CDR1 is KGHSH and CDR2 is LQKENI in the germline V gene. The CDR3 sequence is CASSPRMSGNIQYF. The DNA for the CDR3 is TGTGCCAGCTCACCCCGAATGTCCGGAAACATTCAGTACTTC.

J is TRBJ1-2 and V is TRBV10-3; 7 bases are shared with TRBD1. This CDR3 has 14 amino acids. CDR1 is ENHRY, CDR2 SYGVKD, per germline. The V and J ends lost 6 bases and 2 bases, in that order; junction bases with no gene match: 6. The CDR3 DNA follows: TGTGCCATCAGCAGGACAGGCGGGAACTATGGCTACACCTTC. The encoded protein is CAISRTGGNYGYTF.

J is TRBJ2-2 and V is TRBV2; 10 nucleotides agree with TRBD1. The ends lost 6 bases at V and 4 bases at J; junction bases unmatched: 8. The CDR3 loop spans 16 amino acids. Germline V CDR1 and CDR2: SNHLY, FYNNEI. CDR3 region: CASSTVGTGATGELFF. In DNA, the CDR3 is TGTGCCAGCAGCACCGTAGGGACAGGGGCCACCGGGGAGCTGTTTTTT.

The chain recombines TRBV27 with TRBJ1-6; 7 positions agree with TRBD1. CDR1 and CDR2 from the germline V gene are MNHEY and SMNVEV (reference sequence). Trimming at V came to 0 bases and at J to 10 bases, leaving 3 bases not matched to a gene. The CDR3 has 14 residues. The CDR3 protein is CASSLSQGGSPLHF. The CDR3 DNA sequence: TGTGCCAGCAGTTTATCGCAGGGGGGCTCACCCCTCCACTTT.

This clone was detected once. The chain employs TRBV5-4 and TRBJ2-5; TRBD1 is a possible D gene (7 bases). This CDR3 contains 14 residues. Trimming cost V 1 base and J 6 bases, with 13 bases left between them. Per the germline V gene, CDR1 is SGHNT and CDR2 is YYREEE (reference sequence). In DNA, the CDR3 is TGTGCCAGCAGCTTGCGGGCAGGGGGGCAGACCCAGTACTTC. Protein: CASSLRAGGQTQYF.

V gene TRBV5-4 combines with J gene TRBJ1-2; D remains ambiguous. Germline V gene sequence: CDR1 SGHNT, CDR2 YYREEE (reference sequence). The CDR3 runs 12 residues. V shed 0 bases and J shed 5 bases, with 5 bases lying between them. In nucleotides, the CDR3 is TGTGCCAGCAGCTTGGACGGGTATGGCTACACCTTC. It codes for CASSLDGYGYTF.

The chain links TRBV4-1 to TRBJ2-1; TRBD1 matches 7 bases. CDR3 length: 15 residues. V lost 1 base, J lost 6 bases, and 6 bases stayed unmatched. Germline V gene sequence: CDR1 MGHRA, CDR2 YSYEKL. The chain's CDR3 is CASSQGQGKFNEQFF. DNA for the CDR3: TGCGCCAGCAGCCAAGGACAGGGTAAATTCAATGAGCAGTTCTTC.

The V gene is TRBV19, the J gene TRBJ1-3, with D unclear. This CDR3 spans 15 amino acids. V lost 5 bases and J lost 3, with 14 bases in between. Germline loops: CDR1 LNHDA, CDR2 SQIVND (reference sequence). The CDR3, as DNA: TGTGCCAGTAGTGCCACAAAGGGTGGTGGAAACACCATATATTTT. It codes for CASSATKGGGNTIYF.

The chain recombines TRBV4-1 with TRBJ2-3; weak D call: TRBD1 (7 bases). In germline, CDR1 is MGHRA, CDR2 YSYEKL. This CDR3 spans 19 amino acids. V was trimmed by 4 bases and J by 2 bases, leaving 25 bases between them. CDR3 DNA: TGCGCCAGCAGCCCAGGGGGGCTCCGACAGGGCTACAACACAGATACGCAGTATTTT. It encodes CASSPGGLRQGYNTDTQYF.

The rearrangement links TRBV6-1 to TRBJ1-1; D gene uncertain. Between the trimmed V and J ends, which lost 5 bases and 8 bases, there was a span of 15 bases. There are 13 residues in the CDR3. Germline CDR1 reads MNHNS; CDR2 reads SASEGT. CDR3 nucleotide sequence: TGTGCCAGCAGTTTTAGCCGTCGGGGAGAAGCTTTCTTT. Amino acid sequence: CASSFSRRGEAFF.

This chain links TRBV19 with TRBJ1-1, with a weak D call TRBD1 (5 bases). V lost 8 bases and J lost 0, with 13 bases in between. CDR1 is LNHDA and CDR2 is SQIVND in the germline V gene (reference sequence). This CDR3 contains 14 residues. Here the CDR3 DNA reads TGTGCCAGTGCGGAGGGGTTGATGAACACTGAAGCTTTCTTT. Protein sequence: CASAEGLMNTEAFF.

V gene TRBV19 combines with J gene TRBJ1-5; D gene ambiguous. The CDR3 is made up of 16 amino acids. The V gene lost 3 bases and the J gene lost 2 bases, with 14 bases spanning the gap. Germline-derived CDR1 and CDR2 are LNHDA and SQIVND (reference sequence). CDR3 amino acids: CASSMTGVRGNQPQHF. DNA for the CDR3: TGTGCCAGTAGTATGACCGGGGTTCGGGGCAATCAGCCCCAGCATTTT.

The CDR3 DNA is TGTGCCAGCAGTGAAGCGCGGGGACTGACTGAGCAGTTCTTC. Protein: CASSEARGLTEQFF. The chain links TRBV6-1 to TRBJ2-1, with D maybe TRBD2 (6 bases). The length of the CDR3 is 14 residues. Germline lookup yields CDR1 MNHNS and CDR2 SASEGT. The ends were cut back, 0 bases at V and 9 bases at J, with 12 bases in the middle.

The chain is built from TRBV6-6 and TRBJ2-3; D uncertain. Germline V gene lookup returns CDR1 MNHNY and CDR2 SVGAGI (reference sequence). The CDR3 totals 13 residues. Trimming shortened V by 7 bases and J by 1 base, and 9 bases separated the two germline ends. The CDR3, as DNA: TGTGCCAGCAAGGAATGGGGCACAGATACGCAGTATTTT. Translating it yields CASKEWGTDTQYF.

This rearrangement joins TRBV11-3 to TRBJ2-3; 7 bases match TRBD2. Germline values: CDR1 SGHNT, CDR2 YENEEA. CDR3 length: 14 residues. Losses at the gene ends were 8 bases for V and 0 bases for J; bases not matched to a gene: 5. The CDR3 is CASSSSGSTDTQYF. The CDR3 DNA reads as TGTGCCAGCTCGTCTAGCGGTAGCACAGATACGCAGTATTTT.

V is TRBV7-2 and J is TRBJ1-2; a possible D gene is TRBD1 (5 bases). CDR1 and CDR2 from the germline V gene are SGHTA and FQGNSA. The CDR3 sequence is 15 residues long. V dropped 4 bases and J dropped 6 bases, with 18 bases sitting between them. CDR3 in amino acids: CASSSSQGVGNGYTF. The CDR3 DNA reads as TGTGCCAGCAGCTCGAGTCAGGGCGTAGGTAATGGCTACACCTTC. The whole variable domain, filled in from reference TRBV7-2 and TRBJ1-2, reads GAGVSQSPSNKVTEKGKDVELRCDPISGHTALYWYRQSLGQGLEFLIYFQGNSAPDKSGLPSDRFSAERTGGSVSTLTIQRTQQEDSAVYLCASSSSQGVGNGYTFGSGTRLTVV.

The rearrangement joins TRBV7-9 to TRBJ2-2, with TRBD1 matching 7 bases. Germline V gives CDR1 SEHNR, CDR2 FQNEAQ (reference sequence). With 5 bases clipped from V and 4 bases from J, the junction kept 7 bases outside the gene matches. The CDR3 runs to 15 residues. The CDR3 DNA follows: TGTGCCAGCAGCGCCGATGACAGGGCCACCGGGGAGCTGTTTTTT. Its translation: CASSADDRATGELFF.

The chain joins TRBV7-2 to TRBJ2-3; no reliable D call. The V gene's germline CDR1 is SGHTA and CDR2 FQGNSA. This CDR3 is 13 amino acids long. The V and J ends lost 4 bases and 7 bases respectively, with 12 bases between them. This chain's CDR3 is CASSSPLGYTQYF. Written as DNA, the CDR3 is TGTGCCAGCAGCTCCCCCCTGGGGTATACGCAGTATTTT.

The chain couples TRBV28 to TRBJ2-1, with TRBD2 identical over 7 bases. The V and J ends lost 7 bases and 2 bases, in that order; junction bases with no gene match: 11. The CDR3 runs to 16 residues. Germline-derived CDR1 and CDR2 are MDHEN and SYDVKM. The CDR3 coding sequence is TGTGCCAGCAACACCCATGGGCGGGGGACCTACAATGAGCAGTTCTTC. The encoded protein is CASNTHGRGTYNEQFF.

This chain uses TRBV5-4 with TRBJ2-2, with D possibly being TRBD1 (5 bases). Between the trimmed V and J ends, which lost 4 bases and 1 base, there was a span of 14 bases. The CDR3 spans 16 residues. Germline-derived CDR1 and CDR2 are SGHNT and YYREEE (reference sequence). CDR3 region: CASSPLTEMNTGELFF. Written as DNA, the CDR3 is TGTGCCAGCAGCCCCTTGACAGAGATGAACACCGGGGAGCTGTTTTTT.

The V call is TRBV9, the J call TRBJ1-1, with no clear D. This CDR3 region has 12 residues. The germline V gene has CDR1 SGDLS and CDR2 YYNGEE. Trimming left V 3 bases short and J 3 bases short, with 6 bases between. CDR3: CASSGEYTEAFF. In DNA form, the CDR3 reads TGTGCCAGCAGCGGAGAGTACACTGAAGCTTTCTTT.

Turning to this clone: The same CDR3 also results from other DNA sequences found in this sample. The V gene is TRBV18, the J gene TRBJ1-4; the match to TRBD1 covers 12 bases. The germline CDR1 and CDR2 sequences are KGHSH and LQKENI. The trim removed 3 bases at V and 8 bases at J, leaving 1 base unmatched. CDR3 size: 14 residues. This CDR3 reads CASSPGQGAEKLFF. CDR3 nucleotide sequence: TGTGCCAGCTCACCGGGACAGGGGGCGGAAAAACTGTTTTTT.

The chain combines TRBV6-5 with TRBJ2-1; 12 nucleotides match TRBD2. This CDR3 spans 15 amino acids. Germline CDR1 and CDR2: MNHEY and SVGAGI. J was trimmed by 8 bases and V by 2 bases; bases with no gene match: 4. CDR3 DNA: TGTGCCAGCAGTTACAGACTAGCGGGAGTTTATGAGCAGTTCTTC. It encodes CASSYRLAGVYEQFF.